This TCR beta chain appears in the sequencing data of a study of blood T cells in healthy people across ages. Turning to the study itself: The capture of about one barcoded beta molecule per two T cells was achieved by template switching.

Trimming left V 1 base short and J 3 bases short, with 13 bases between. CDR3 length: 15 residues. Germline loops: CDR1 SGHVS, CDR2 FNYEAQ. The second PCR ran roughly 7 to 12 cycles with a sample-barcoded 5' primer and J-beta primers. TCRdb reprocessed the 5' RACE reads via MiXCR and lists one record per CDR3 protein. The data contain 1.5 million to 2 million distinct CDR3 sequences, around half of them seen just once; the ten biggest clones take up less than 2.5%. The origin of this receptor is a middle-aged woman in good health. Sequenced material: blood. The chain recombines TRBV7-6 with TRBJ2-7; D gene uncertain. Here the CDR3 reads CASSLGGSLHYEQYF. The CDR3 DNA is TGTGCCAGCAGCTTAGGAGGATCACTCCACTACGAGCAGTACTTC.